Following are 31 T cell receptor beta chains from one sample sequenced in a study of shared clonotypes between healthy human individuals. The table came from immunoSEQ multiplex PCR; TCRdb's copy has only in-frame clones and leaves some out. The table includes about 2 million clones, about 95% detected once. Terminally differentiated effector memory CD45RA+ cells were left out of the naive CD8 fraction, which was CD45RO-negative and positively selected for CCR7. Material: naive CD8+ T cells sorted from blood. All receptors derive from a man aged 18 to 29 in good health.

The rearrangement links TRBV9 to TRBJ2-1, with a possible D match to TRBD2 (6 bases). Deletions cut 4 bases from V and 4 bases from J, with 18 bases between. Looked up from germline, CDR1 is SGDLS and CDR2 is YYNGEE. The CDR3 runs to 16 residues. CDR3 protein: CASSPRTGDVYNEQFF. DNA for the CDR3: TGTGCCAGCAGCCCCCGTACGGGGGACGTATACAATGAGCAGTTCTTC.

This clone was counted once. The chain combines TRBV5-4 with TRBJ2-7; no firm D call. The CDR3 runs to 13 residues. The germline gives CDR1 SGHNT, CDR2 YYREEE (reference sequence). V was shortened by 1 base and J by 1 base, with 6 bases between the two germline ends. In nucleotides, the CDR3 is TGTGCCAGCAGCTTGATAGAGTCCTACGAGCAGTACTTC. It specifies CASSLIESYEQYF.

The chain links TRBV27 to TRBJ2-7; tentatively, D is TRBD1 (6 bases). Looked up from germline, CDR1 is MNHEY and CDR2 is SMNVEV (reference sequence). The CDR3 runs to 13 residues. Trimming removed 3 bases from V and 6 bases from J, with 12 bases in between. The DNA for the CDR3 is TGTGCCAGCAGTTTGGGCACAGGGCTCGAGCAGTACTTC. As protein: CASSLGTGLEQYF.

The chain links TRBV28 to TRBJ1-2, with no clear D. This CDR3 contains 13 residues. Germline CDR1 is MDHEN and CDR2 is SYDVKM. V lost 4 bases, J lost 6 bases, and 12 bases lay in between. This CDR3 is CASSYWEAHGYTF. In DNA form, the CDR3 reads TGTGCCAGCAGTTATTGGGAGGCTCATGGCTACACCTTC.

The chain has TRBV4-1 and TRBJ2-3; no reliable D call. The V and J ends lost 1 base and 0 bases respectively, with 11 bases between them. This CDR3 is built from 16 residues. Germline lookup yields CDR1 MGHRA and CDR2 YSYEKL. Here the CDR3 reads CASSQGPRPSTDTQYF. The CDR3 nucleotides read TGCGCCAGCAGCCAAGGTCCCAGGCCTAGCACAGATACGCAGTATTTT.

The CDR3 here is CASSSNLTGVGEQYF. CDR3 nucleotide sequence: TGTGCCAGCAGCTCAAACCTCACAGGGGTTGGCGAGCAGTACTTC. The rearrangement uses TRBV7-9 and TRBJ2-7, with TRBD1 matching 7 bases. Germline values: CDR1 SEHNR, CDR2 FQNEAQ (reference sequence). V trimming: 4 bases; J trimming: 6 bases; junction bases outside the gene matches: 12. The CDR3 has 15 amino acids.

The J gene is TRBJ2-7, the V gene TRBV13; 8 bases are shared with TRBD1. Germline V lookup: CDR1 PRHDT, CDR2 FYEKMQ (reference sequence). V was pared by 3 bases and J by 5 bases, with 6 bases of the junction left unmatched. The CDR3 totals 14 residues. The CDR3 is CASSFEDRAHEQYF. The CDR3 nucleotides read TGTGCCAGCAGCTTCGAGGACAGGGCCCACGAGCAGTACTTC.

J is TRBJ1-2 and V is TRBV13; possibly TRBD1 for D (5 bases). The CDR3 consists of 18 residues. Germline lookup yields CDR1 PRHDT and CDR2 FYEKMQ (reference sequence). Trimming removed 5 bases from V and 6 bases from J, with 28 bases in between. CDR3 in amino acids: CASSPLYGDGSHTNGYTF. In nucleotides, the CDR3 is TGTGCCAGCAGCCCCTTATATGGGGACGGGAGTCACACAAATGGCTACACCTTC. The full variable domain, completed using reference TRBV13 and TRBJ1-2, is AAGVIQSPRHLIKEKRETATLKCYPIPRHDTVYWYQQGPGQDPQFLISFYEKMQSDKGSIPDRFSAQQFSDYHSELNMSSLELGDSALYFCASSPLYGDGSHTNGYTFGSGTRLTVV.

The chain joins TRBV29-1 to TRBJ2-5; tentatively, D is TRBD1 (6 bases). The CDR3 contains 12 residues. V lost 4 bases to trimming and J lost 4 bases, with 10 bases between them. Germline CDR1 reads SQVTM; CDR2 reads ANQGSEA. The CDR3: CSVVKGGETQYF. The CDR3 DNA is TGCAGCGTTGTTAAAGGGGGAGAGACCCAGTACTTC.

Concerning this clone itself: The sample holds other DNA sequences that translate to the same CDR3. The chain combines TRBV27 with TRBJ2-7; weak D call: TRBD2 (5 bases). V lost 5 bases and J lost 4, with 12 bases in between. The germline V gene has CDR1 MNHEY and CDR2 SMNVEV (reference sequence). The CDR3 totals 13 residues. The DNA of the CDR3 is TGTGCCAGCAGTCCCGGTTCGGGATACGAGCAGTACTTC. It specifies CASSPGSGYEQYF.

Of note for this clone: The same CDR3 can be traced to other DNA sequences in this sample. The V gene is TRBV6-1, the J gene TRBJ1-2; tentative D call: TRBD1 (5 bases). This CDR3 spans 13 amino acids. Per the germline V gene, CDR1 is MNHNS and CDR2 is SASEGT. Trimming stripped 2 bases from V and 4 bases from J, with 8 bases between. CDR3 region: CASSETGGYGYTF. CDR3 DNA sequence: TGTGCCAGCAGTGAAACAGGCGGCTATGGCTACACCTTC.

On this clone itself: Other DNA sequences from this sample encode an identical CDR3 as well. The genes are TRBV4-3 and TRBJ2-7; D is undetermined. The germline gives CDR1 LGHNA, CDR2 YSLEER. Trimming pared 0 bases from V and 4 bases from J, leaving 10 bases between. This CDR3 comprises 14 residues. CDR3 in amino acids: CASSQDEMGYEQYF. CDR3 DNA: TGCGCCAGCAGCCAAGATGAAATGGGGTACGAGCAGTACTTC.

The J gene is TRBJ2-7, the V gene TRBV7-2; D remains unclear. The length of the CDR3 is 13 residues. Per the germline V gene, CDR1 is SGHTA and CDR2 is FQGNSA. Trimming took 2 bases from V and 4 from J, leaving 9 bases between them. The DNA for the CDR3 is TGTGCCAGCAGCTTAACGCCTGCTTACGAGCAGTACTTC. Amino acid sequence: CASSLTPAYEQYF.

Of note for this clone: The sample holds other DNA sequences that translate to the same CDR3. This rearrangement joins TRBV7-6 to TRBJ2-3, with D perhaps TRBD2 (5 bases). V lost 5 bases to trimming and J lost 1 base, with 13 bases between them. CDR1 and CDR2 from the germline V gene are SGHVS and FNYEAQ. CDR3 length equals 15 residues. The CDR3 sequence: CASSPLAGGTDTQYF. The CDR3 region has the DNA TGTGCCAGCAGCCCCCTAGCCGGAGGCACAGATACGCAGTATTTT.

This chain joins TRBV7-9 and TRBJ2-7, with 10 bases aligning to TRBD2. Germline V gives CDR1 SEHNR, CDR2 FQNEAQ (reference sequence). The CDR3 is 15 amino acids. V shed 5 bases, J shed 1 base, and the junction held 5 bases outside the gene matches. This CDR3 reads CASSPLAGESYEQYF. CDR3 bases: TGTGCCAGCAGCCCCCTAGCGGGAGAGTCCTACGAGCAGTACTTC.

This sequence joins TRBV4-1 and TRBJ2-1, with no clear D. The CDR3 sequence is 15 residues long. Germline V gene data show CDR1 as MGHRA and CDR2 as YSYEKL. V lost 2 bases to trimming and J lost 5 bases, with 13 bases between them. The DNA for the CDR3 is TGCGCCAGCAGCCAATCTGGTTCCCCGCACAATGAGCAGTTCTTC. It codes for CASSQSGSPHNEQFF.

V is TRBV4-1 and J is TRBJ2-1; the match to TRBD1 covers 7 bases. CDR1 and CDR2 (germline): MGHRA, YSYEKL. The CDR3 loop spans 16 amino acids. Trimming removed 2 bases from V and 5 bases from J; junction bases left unmatched: 9. The CDR3, as DNA: TGCGCCAGCAGCCAACGCTTGGATAGGGGGCACAATGAGCAGTTCTTC. Its protein product is CASSQRLDRGHNEQFF.

The rearrangement uses TRBV2 and TRBJ2-7; D possibly corresponds to TRBD2 (5 bases). CDR3 length: 16 amino acids. CDR1 and CDR2 from the germline V gene are SNHLY and FYNNEI. Trimming pared 6 bases from V and 3 bases from J, leaving 21 bases between. DNA for the CDR3: TGTGCCAGCAGCAAAAGAGGGCCAAACTCCGACTACGAGCAGTACTTC. Protein: CASSKRGPNSDYEQYF. Variable domain in full (rest from reference TRBV2 and TRBJ2-7): EPEVTQTPSHQVTQMGQEVILRCVPISNHLYFYWYRQILGQKVEFLVSFYNNEISEKSEIFDDQFSVERPDGSNFTLKIRSTKLEDSAMYFCASSKRGPNSDYEQYFGPGTRLTVT.

The chain is built from TRBV5-1 and TRBJ2-7; 9 bases are a match to TRBD2. In germline, CDR1 is SGHRS, CDR2 YFSETQ. The CDR3 totals 16 residues. The J segment lost 9 bases and the V segment lost 5 bases, leaving 18 bases of the junction unmatched. For the CDR3, the DNA is TGCGCCAGCAGTCGAGGCCCGGGACTAGCTGCAGACGGGCAGTACTTC. Translation gives CASSRGPGLAADGQYF. The full variable domain, its missing parts supplied by reference TRBV5-1 and TRBJ2-7, is KAGVTQTPRYLIKTRGQQVTLSCSPISGHRSVSWYQQTPGQGLQFLFEYFSETQRNKGNFPGRFSGRQFSNSRSEMNVSTLELGDSALYLCASSRGPGLAADGQYFGPGTRLTVT.

The V and J genes are TRBV14 and TRBJ1-1, with unresolved D. The CDR3 runs 16 residues. The V and J ends lost 3 bases and 0 bases respectively, with 14 bases between them. The germline V gene has CDR1 SGHDN and CDR2 FVKESK. The CDR3 loop is CASSHLSGLLNTEAFF. CDR3 DNA sequence: TGTGCCAGCAGCCATCTGTCTGGGCTTCTGAACACTGAAGCTTTCTTT.

CDR3 loop: CASSHSPPGKKLFF. In nucleotides, the CDR3 is TGTGCCAGCAGCCACTCCCCACCAGGAAAAAAACTGTTTTTT. The rearrangement links TRBV7-6 to TRBJ1-4; no reliable D call. Per germline, CDR1 SGHVS and CDR2 FNYEAQ. Trimming pared 5 bases from V and 9 bases from J, leaving 16 bases between. This CDR3 has 14 residues.

The DNA of the CDR3 is TGTGCCAGCAGTTCCTTTCTAGACTACAATGAGCAGTTCTTC. Its protein product is CASSSFLDYNEQFF. This chain links TRBV27 with TRBJ2-1; D gene uncertain. Germline V gives CDR1 MNHEY, CDR2 SMNVEV (reference sequence). The CDR3 runs 14 residues. V lost 4 bases and J lost 3, with 10 bases in between.

The chain recombines TRBV30 with TRBJ2-7, with TRBD2 matching over 9 bases. V gave up 5 bases and J gave up 1 base; unmatched junction bases: 6. There are 14 residues in the CDR3. The germline V gene has CDR1 GTSNPN and CDR2 SVGIG (reference sequence). The CDR3 DNA reads TGTGCCTGGCGCGGAGCGGGGGGTTCCTACGAGCAGTACTTC. Its translation is CAWRGAGGSYEQYF.

The CDR3, as DNA: TGCGCCAGCAGCCAAAAACTAGCGGGGTTTTTGTACGAGCAGTACTTC. Its translation: CASSQKLAGFLYEQYF. V gene TRBV4-1 combines with J gene TRBJ2-7, with 10 bases lining up with TRBD2. CDR3 size: 16 residues. The ends lost 2 bases at V and 4 bases at J; junction bases unmatched: 8. CDR1 and CDR2 (germline): MGHRA, YSYEKL.

V usage is TRBV28 and J usage is TRBJ2-7; D may be TRBD1 or TRBD2 (5 bases each). Germline-derived CDR1 and CDR2 are MDHEN and SYDVKM. The V end was cut by 5 bases, the J end by 2 bases, with 19 bases between. This CDR3 spans 16 amino acids. The CDR3 protein is CASSPRPGRGAYEQYF. The CDR3 nucleotides read TGTGCCAGCAGTCCTCGTCCAGGCCGAGGGGCCTACGAGCAGTACTTC.

The chain couples TRBV5-4 to TRBJ1-1, with unresolved D. The CDR3 sequence is 11 residues long. CDR1 and CDR2 (germline): SGHNT, YYREEE (reference sequence). Trimming removed 1 base at V and 7 bases at J, with 5 bases between. CDR3 region: CASSLFGEAFF. As DNA, the CDR3 is TGTGCCAGCAGCTTGTTTGGTGAAGCTTTCTTT.

The chain links TRBV7-2 to TRBJ2-1; no clear D. Germline CDR1 is SGHTA and CDR2 is FQGNSA. The CDR3 loop spans 11 amino acids. V was cut by 5 bases and J by 7 bases, with 6 bases left in between. This CDR3 is CASSLINEQFF. The CDR3 nucleotides are TGTGCCAGCAGCCTGATAAATGAGCAGTTCTTC.

The gene calls are TRBV7-9 and TRBJ2-3, with 13 bases aligning to TRBD2. V lost 4 bases and J lost 2; bases outside the gene matches: 3. The CDR3 totals 16 residues. Germline CDR1 and CDR2: SEHNR and FQNEAQ (reference sequence). The CDR3 nucleotides read TGTGCCAGCAGCTGGACTAGCGGGGGAACCACAGATACGCAGTATTTT. It codes for CASSWTSGGTTDTQYF.

V and J are TRBV30 and TRBJ1-4, with D possibly TRBD1 on 5 matching bases. This CDR3 spans 13 amino acids. Germline loops: CDR1 GTSNPN, CDR2 SVGIG (reference sequence). The ends were cut back, 5 bases at V and 7 bases at J, with 14 bases in the middle. The DNA of the CDR3 is TGTGCCTGGGCCAACGGGGGGGGTGAAAAACTGTTTTTT. It is translated as CAWANGGGEKLFF.

This chain links TRBV7-8 with TRBJ1-1; D gene uncertain. Trimming removed 3 bases at V and 1 base at J, with 6 bases between. This CDR3 is 13 amino acids long. Germline V gives CDR1 SGHVS, CDR2 FQNEAQ. In DNA, the CDR3 is TGTGCCAGCAGCTTTGAAAGGAACACTGAAGCTTTCTTT. It is translated as CASSFERNTEAFF.

V usage is TRBV5-1 and J usage is TRBJ2-3; TRBD1 might be the D (6 bases). The CDR3 length is 16 residues. Trimming removed 0 bases at V and 6 bases at J, with 17 bases between. Per germline, CDR1 SGHRS and CDR2 YFSETQ. CDR3 nucleotide sequence: TGCGCCAGCAGCTTGGCCGGTCAGGGGCGGCGCGATACGCAGTATTTT. Translation: CASSLAGQGRRDTQYF.